This TCR beta chain was captured in a study of Ad26.COV2.S vaccination and SARS-CoV-2 variants. Study outcomes and limitations: Reportedly, after vaccination the spike-specific CD8+ and CD4+ T cell responses displayed substantial breadth.

Method: immunoSEQ multiplex PCR; TCRdb's copy keeps in-frame clones and lacks some. The sample gives 400,000 to 450,000 clones, 75% to 95% of which show up once; 9% to 15% is in the top ten. Remarks on this clone: Antigen: not known.

As for treatment: around 19 received Ad26.COV2.S at low or high dose, single or two shots; 5 received placebo; per-sample allocation not given. Samples analyzed were those drawn on day 63 after the first vaccine or placebo injection. A Boston donor was an adult aged 18-55 years. Expression of Wuhan-strain SARS-CoV-2 spike came from the Ad26 vector that formed the vaccine. This CDR3 region has 13 residues. CDR1 and CDR2 from the germline V gene are MDHEN and SYDVKM. V lost 11 bases and J lost 4; bases outside the gene matches: 6. Sequenced material: peripheral blood, taken in a trial of Ad26.COV2.S vaccine versus placebo. This TCR was recovered from a person aged 18-65 years who received the Ad26.COV2.S COVID-19 vaccine or a placebo. The chain carries TRBV28 and TRBJ2-2, with 8 bases fitting TRBD2. For the CDR3, the DNA is TGTGCCCTCGGTAGCGGGATCACCGGGGAGCTGTTTTTT. This codes for CALGSGITGELFF. The full variable domain, its missing parts supplied by reference TRBV28 and TRBJ2-2, is DVKVTQSSRYLVKRTGEKVFLECVQDMDHENMFWYRQDPGLGLRLIYFSYDVKMKEKGDIPEGYSVSREKKERFSLILESASTNQTSMYLCALGSGITGELFFGEGSRLTVL.